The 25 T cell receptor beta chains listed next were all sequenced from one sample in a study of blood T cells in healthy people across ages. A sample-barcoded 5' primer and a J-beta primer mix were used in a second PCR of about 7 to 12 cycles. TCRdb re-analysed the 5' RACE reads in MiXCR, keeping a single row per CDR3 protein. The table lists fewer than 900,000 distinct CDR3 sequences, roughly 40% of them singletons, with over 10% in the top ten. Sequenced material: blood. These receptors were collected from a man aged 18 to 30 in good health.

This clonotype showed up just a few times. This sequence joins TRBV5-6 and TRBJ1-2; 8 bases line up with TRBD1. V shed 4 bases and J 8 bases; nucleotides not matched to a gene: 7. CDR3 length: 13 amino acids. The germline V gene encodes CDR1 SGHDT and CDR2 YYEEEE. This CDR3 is CASSLWTGRGYTF. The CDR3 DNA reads TGTGCCAGCAGCCTATGGACAGGGAGGGGCTACACCTTC. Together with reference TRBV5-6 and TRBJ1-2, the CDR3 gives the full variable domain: DAGVTQSPTHLIKTRGQQVTLRCSPKSGHDTVSWYQQALGQGPQFIFQYYEEEERQRGNFPDRFSGHQFPNYSSELNVNALLLGDSALYLCASSLWTGRGYTFGSGTRLTVV.

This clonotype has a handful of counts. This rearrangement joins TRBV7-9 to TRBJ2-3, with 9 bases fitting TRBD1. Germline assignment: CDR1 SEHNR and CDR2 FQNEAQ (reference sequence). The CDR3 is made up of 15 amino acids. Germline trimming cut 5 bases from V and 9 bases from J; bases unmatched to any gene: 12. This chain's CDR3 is CASSRTGGEYRTQYF. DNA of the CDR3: TGTGCCAGCAGCCGCACAGGGGGCGAGTACCGCACGCAGTATTTT.

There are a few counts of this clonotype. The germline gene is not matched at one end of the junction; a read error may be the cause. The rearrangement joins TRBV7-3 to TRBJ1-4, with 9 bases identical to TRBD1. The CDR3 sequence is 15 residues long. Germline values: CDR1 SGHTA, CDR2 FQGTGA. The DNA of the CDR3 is TGTGCCAGCAGCCGCGGGACAGGGCCTAATGAAAAACCGTTTTTT. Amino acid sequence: CASSRGTGPNEKPFF.

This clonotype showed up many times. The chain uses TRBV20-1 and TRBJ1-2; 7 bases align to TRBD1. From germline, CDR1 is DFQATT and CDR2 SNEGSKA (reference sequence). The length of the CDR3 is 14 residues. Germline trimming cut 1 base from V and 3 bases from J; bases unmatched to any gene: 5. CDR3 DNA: TGCAGTGCTAGAGTCAGGGGGAACGACTATGGCTACACCTTC. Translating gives CSARVRGNDYGYTF.

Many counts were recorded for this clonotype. The CDR3, as DNA: TGTGCCAGCAGCTCCCTGAATCTAACTGAAGCTTTCTTT. Residues: CASSSLNLTEAFF. The chain joins TRBV12-3 or TRBV12-4 to TRBJ1-1; D is uncertain. This CDR3 has 13 amino acids. V lost 6 bases to trimming and J lost 5 bases, with 13 bases between them.

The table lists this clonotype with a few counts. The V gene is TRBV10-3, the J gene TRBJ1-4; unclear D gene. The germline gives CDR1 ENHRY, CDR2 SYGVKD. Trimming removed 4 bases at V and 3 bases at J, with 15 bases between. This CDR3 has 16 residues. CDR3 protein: CAISGEGEEPNEKLFF. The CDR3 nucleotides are TGTGCCATCAGTGGGGAGGGCGAGGAGCCTAATGAAAAACTGTTTTTT.

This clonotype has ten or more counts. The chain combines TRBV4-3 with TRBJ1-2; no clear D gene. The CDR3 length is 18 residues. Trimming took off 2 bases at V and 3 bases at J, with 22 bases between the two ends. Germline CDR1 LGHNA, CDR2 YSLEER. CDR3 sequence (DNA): TGCGCCAGCAGCCAAACCCCGAGGTTAGGATTGAATGACTATGGCTACACCTTC. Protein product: CASSQTPRLGLNDYGYTF.

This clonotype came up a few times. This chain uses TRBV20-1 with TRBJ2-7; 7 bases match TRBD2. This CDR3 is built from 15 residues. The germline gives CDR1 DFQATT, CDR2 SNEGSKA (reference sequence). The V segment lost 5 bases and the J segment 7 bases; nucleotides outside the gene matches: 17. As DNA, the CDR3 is TGCAGTGCTCCCTATCCAGCGGGGCAATACAATGAGCAGTACTTC. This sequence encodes CSAPYPAGQYNEQYF.

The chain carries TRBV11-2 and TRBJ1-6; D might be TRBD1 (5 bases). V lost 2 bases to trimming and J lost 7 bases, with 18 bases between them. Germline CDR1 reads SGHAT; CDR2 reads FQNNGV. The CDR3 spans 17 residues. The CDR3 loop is CASSLTDWSGGNSPLHF. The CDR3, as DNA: TGTGCCAGCAGCTTAACCGATTGGAGTGGGGGGAATTCACCCCTCCACTTT.

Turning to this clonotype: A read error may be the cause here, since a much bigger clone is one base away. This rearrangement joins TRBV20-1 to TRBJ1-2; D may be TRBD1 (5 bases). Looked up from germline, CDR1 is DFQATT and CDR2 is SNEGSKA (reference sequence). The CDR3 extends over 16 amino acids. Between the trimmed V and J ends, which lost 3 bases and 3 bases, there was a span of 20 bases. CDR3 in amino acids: CSARVFRGRQYYGYTF. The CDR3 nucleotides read TGCAGTGCTAGGGTTTTCCGGGGCAGACAGTACTATGGCTACACCTTC.

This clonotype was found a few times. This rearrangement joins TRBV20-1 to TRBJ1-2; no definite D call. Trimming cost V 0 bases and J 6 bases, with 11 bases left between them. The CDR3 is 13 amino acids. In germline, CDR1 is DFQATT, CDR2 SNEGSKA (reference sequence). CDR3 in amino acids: CSARDGPLHGYTF. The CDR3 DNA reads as TGCAGTGCTAGAGACGGTCCTCTCCATGGCTACACCTTC.

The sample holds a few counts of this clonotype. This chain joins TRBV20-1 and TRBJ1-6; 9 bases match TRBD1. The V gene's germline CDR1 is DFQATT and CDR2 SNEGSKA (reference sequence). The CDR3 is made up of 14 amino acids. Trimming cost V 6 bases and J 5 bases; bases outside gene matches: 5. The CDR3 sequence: CSAGDRENNSPLHF. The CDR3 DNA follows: TGCAGTGCCGGGGACAGGGAGAATAATTCACCCCTCCACTTT.

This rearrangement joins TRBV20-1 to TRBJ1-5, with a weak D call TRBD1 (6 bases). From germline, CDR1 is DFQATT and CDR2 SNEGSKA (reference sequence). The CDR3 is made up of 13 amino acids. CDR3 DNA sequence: TGCACCCGGACAGCACCCCGACATCAGCCCCAGCATTTT. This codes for CTRTAPRHQPQHF.

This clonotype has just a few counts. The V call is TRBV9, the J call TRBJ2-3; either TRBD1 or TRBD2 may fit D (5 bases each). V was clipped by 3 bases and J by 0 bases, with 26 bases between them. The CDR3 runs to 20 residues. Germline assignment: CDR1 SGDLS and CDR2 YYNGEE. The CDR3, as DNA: TGTGCCAGCAGCGCTTCCACGTCGGTAGGCTTCGGGGCCAGCACAGATACGCAGTATTTT. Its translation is CASSASTSVGFGASTDTQYF. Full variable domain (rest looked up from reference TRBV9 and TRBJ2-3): DSGVTQTPKHLITATGQRVTLRCSPRSGDLSVYWYQQSLDQGLQFLIQYYNGEERAKGNILERFSAQQFPDLHSELNLSSLELGDSALYFCASSASTSVGFGASTDTQYFGPGTRLTVL.

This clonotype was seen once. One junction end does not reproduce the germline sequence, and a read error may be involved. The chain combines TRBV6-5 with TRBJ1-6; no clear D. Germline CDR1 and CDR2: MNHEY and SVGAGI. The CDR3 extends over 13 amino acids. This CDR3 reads CASSYRDRRPPHF. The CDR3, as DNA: TGTGCCAGCAGTTACAGGGATAGAAGACCCCCCCACTTT.

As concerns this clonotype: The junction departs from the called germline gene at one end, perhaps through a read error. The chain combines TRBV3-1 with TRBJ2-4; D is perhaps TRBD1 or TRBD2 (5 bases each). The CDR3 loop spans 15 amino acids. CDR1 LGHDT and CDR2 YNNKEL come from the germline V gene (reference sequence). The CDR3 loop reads CACSRRVEGKNIQYF. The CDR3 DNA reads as TGTGCCTGCAGCCGCAGGGTCGAGGGCAAAAACATTCAGTACTTC.

The CDR3 here is CSASRGRISSYEQYF. The CDR3 nucleotides are TGCAGTGCTAGTAGGGGCAGGATAAGCTCCTACGAGCAGTACTTC. The rearrangement joins TRBV20-1 to TRBJ2-7, with D possibly TRBD1 on 5 matching bases. The CDR3 length is 15 residues. Per the germline V gene, CDR1 is DFQATT and CDR2 is SNEGSKA (reference sequence). Between the trimmed V and J ends, which lost 3 bases and 0 bases, there was a span of 15 bases.

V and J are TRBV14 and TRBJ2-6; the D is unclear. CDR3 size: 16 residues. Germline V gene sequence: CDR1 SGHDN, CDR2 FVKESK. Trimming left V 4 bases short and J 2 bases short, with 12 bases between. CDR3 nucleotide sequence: TGTGCCAGCAGCCCTAAAGGGCACCCTGGGGCCAACGTCCTGACTTTC. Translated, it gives CASSPKGHPGANVLTF.

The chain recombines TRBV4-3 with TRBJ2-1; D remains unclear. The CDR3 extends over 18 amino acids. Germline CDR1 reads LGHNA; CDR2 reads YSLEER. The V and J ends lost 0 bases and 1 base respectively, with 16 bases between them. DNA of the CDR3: TGCGCCAGCAGCCAAGATCTTTTTGTACTGACATCCTACAATGAGCAGTTCTTC. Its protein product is CASSQDLFVLTSYNEQFF.

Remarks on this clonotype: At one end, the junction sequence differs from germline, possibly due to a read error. The CDR3: CSARVTGRERSNRPQHF. DNA of the CDR3: TGCAGTGCTAGAGTAACCGGCAGGGAGAGAAGCAATCGGCCCCAGCATTTT. V is TRBV20-1 and J is TRBJ1-5, with D perhaps matching TRBD1 (5 bases). This CDR3 spans 17 amino acids. Germline CDR1 is DFQATT and CDR2 is SNEGSKA (reference sequence).

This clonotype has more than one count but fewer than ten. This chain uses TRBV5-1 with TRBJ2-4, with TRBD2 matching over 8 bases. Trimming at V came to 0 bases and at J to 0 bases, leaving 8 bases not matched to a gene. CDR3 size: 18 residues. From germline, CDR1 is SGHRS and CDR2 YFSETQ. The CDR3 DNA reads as TGCGCCAGCAGCTTGGTTTTCTTGGCGGGGGGAGCCAAAAACATTCAGTACTTC. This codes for CASSLVFLAGGAKNIQYF.

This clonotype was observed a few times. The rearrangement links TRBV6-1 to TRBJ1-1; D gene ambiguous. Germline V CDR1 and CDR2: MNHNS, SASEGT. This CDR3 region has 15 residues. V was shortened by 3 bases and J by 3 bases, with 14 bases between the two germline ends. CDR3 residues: CASSDRLRTDTEAFF. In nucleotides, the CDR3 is TGTGCCAGCAGTGACCGGTTGAGGACCGACACTGAAGCTTTCTTT.

CDR3 nucleotide sequence: TGCGCCAGCAGCTACTGGGGACAGGGGAGAAGTCAAGAGACCCAGTACTTC. It translates to CASSYWGQGRSQETQYF. The gene calls are TRBV5-1 and TRBJ2-5, with TRBD1 matching 10 bases. The CDR3 has 17 amino acids. Germline trimming cut 3 bases from V and 2 bases from J; bases unmatched to any gene: 10. Per the germline V gene, CDR1 is SGHRS and CDR2 is YFSETQ.

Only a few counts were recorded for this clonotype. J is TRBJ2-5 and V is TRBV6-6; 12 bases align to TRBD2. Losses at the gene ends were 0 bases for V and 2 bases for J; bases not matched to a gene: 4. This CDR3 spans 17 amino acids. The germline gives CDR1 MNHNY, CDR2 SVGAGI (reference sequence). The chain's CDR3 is CASSYSLAGGKQETQYF. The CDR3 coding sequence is TGTGCCAGCAGTTACTCGCTAGCGGGGGGGAAACAAGAGACCCAGTACTTC.

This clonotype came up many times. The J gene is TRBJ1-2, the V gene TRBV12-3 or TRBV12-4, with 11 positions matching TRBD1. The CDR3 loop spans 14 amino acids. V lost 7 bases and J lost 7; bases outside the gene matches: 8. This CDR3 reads CASNQGQGAGGYTF. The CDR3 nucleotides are TGTGCCAGCAACCAAGGACAGGGGGCAGGTGGCTACACCTTC.